The present entry profiles one T cell receptor (beta chain) with its context. Under the authors' procedure: From reference gene primer amplification, estimates of nucleated cell counts were derived. Assay used: immunoSEQ multiplex PCR; TCRdb lists only in-frame clones, some missing. V and J calls plus clone size are reproduced from that table; the DNA served to infer D and trimming. The table lists under 450,000 clones, 89% of them singletons. These data come from a study of blood T cell repertoires in COVID-19. On the study more broadly: Samples representing acute and convalescent COVID-19 were sourced from the United States, Italy and Spain. The cDNA or gDNA used as material had been derived from T cells, B-cell-depleted T cells, or PBMCs.

Seattle participants joined during active infection and were tracked over time. The J segment lost 6 bases and the V segment lost 5 bases, leaving 7 bases of the junction unmatched. The length of the CDR3 is 15 residues. Germline V gene lookup returns CDR1 SGHTA and CDR2 FQGNSA. The receptor was derived from a woman in her forties with COVID-19, enrolled during active disease. The sequenced sample was peripheral blood. This chain connects TRBV7-2 to TRBJ1-5; the match to TRBD1 covers 10 bases. The CDR3 sequence is CASSPRQGALQPQHF. Written as DNA, the CDR3 is TGTGCCAGCAGCCCACGACAGGGGGCACTTCAGCCCCAGCATTTT.